This TCR beta chain was sequenced during a study of blood T cell repertoires in COVID-19. On the study more broadly: Italy, Spain and the United States were the sources of the convalescent and acute COVID-19 samples.

Seattle researchers signed up patients amid active infection and tracked them longitudinally. The CDR3 is 11 amino acids. The V end was cut by 5 bases, the J end by 6 bases, with 7 bases between. From germline, CDR1 is SQVTM and CDR2 ANQGSEA. The assay was immunoSEQ multiplex PCR, and TCRdb's table has in-frame clones only and misses some. The repertoire includes roughly 200,000 clones, approximately 80% of them detected once, and 6.5% to 9% sits in the top ten. The clonotype originates from a woman aged 40 to 55 with COVID-19, enrolled during active disease. The V call is TRBV29-1, the J call TRBJ2-2; TRBD2 is a possible D gene (5 bases). Sequenced input: peripheral blood. The CDR3 loop reads CSVRDPGELFF. As DNA, the CDR3 is TGCAGCGTTCGGGATCCCGGGGAGCTGTTTTTT.